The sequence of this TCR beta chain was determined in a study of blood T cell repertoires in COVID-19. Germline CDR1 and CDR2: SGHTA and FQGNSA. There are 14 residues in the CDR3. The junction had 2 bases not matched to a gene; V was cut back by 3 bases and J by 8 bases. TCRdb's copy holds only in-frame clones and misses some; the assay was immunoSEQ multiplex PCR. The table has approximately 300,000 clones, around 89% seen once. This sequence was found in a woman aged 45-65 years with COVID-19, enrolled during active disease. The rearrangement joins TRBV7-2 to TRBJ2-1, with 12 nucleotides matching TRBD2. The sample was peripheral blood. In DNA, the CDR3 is TGTGCCAGCAGCTTCACTAGCGGGAGGTATGAGCAGTTCTTC. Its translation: CASSFTSGRYEQFF.